This T cell receptor (beta chain) was profiled in a study of CD8+ T cells in alopecia areata. Study-level background: In an open-label trial, patients got 5 to 10 mg tofacitinib twice daily.

Study-level results: Clarity of TCR sharing across patients fell short of that in mice, possibly HLA-related.

This clone has just a few counts. Its antigen is unknown. Cell sorting on a FACSAria was used to separate CD4+ and CD8+ T cells from the PBMCs. RNA extraction and reverse transcription yielded cDNA as sequencing template. Measured with immunoSEQ multiplex PCR; TCRdb has only the in-frame clones, and not every one. The repertoire holds about 120,000 clones, with approximately 49% as singletons. The source is a human donor with alopecia areata. Material: CD8+ T cells sorted from blood, obtained at week 0.

The CDR3 protein is CASSSWGGQPQHF. The CDR3 bases are TGTGCCAGCAGTTCCTGGGGGGGTCAGCCCCAGCATTTT. The rearrangement uses TRBV27 and TRBJ1-5; D is perhaps TRBD1 (5 bases). This CDR3 has 13 residues. Germline-derived CDR1 and CDR2 are MNHEY and SMNVEV (reference sequence). V dropped 4 bases and J dropped 6 bases, with 10 bases sitting between them.